The 4 T cell receptor beta chains given below trace back to one sample, sequenced in a study of blood T cell repertoires in COVID-19. The data were produced by immunoSEQ multiplex PCR, yet TCRdb's version contains in-frame clones alone and is incomplete. The sample carries about 200,000 clones, roughly 80% recorded once. The specimen sequenced was peripheral blood. The receptors stem from a woman aged 80 or older with acute or convalescent COVID-19.

This clone appeared a few times. The chain employs TRBV19 and TRBJ2-1; possible D gene TRBD1, 6 bases. The CDR3 totals 15 residues. Trimming left V 3 bases short and J 0 bases short, with 9 bases between. Germline V lookup: CDR1 LNHDA, CDR2 SQIVND (reference sequence). CDR3 in DNA: TGTGCCAGTAGTATGAGGGGGTCCTCCTACAATGAGCAGTTCTTC. Amino acids: CASSMRGSSYNEQFF. Variable domain in full (rest from reference TRBV19 and TRBJ2-1): DGGITQSPKYLFRKEGQNVTLSCEQNLNHDAMYWYRQDPGQGLRLIYYSQIVNDFQKGDIAEGYSVSREKKESFPLTVTSAQKNPTAFYLCASSMRGSSYNEQFFGPGTRLTVL.

This clone was detected only a few times. V is TRBV12-3 or TRBV12-4 and J is TRBJ2-7; tentatively, D is TRBD2 (5 bases). The CDR3 is 13 amino acids. Trimming left V 2 bases short and J 3 bases short, with 8 bases between. This CDR3 reads CASSLLGSYEQYF. Written as DNA, the CDR3 is TGTGCCAGCAGTTTATTGGGGAGCTACGAGCAGTACTTC.

V is TRBV5-4 and J is TRBJ2-2, with D unclear. This CDR3 contains 14 residues. V lost 1 base to trimming and J lost 7 bases, with 11 bases between them. Looked up from germline, CDR1 is SGHNT and CDR2 is YYREEE (reference sequence). The CDR3 loop is CASSLLAPFGELFF. CDR3 coding DNA: TGTGCCAGCAGCTTGTTGGCACCGTTCGGGGAGCTGTTTTTT.

The rearrangement uses TRBV7-3 and TRBJ2-3; D perhaps matches TRBD2 (6 bases). V shed 5 bases and J shed 4 bases, with 16 bases lying between them. The germline V gene has CDR1 SGHTA and CDR2 FQGTGA. The CDR3 has 15 residues. CDR3 amino acids: CASSPLPGVPDTQYF. The CDR3 coding sequence is TGTGCCAGCAGCCCGCTCCCGGGGGTTCCAGATACGCAGTATTTT.